This record covers a single TCR beta chain. This clone was recorded once. The antigen it recognizes is unknown. No base qualities exist here, and no much larger clone lies one base off it. These data come from a study of PD-L1 blockade in urothelial cancer (dated by TCRdb to the late 2010s). Background for the entire study: Therapy was started in the mid-2010s for all patients, and atezolizumab 1,200 mg was administered intravenously every 3 weeks. An exploratory multi-omic analysis was conducted of the somatic, immune and clinical correlates of response to PD-L1 blockade with atezolizumab in urothelial cancer. About 90% of the roughly 30 patients were identified as males with urothelial cancer of bladder origin, and a prior smoking history was reported by 18 of 29 patients. Blood samples yielded a median of around 140,000 T cells and tens of thousands of unique TCRs, with median clonality roughly 0.082. Pretreatment tumor samples, along with matched peripheral blood collected serially before and after atezolizumab treatment, underwent TCR sequencing. Patients had an ECOG performance status of 0 or 1 and had received between 0 and 3 prior chemotherapy regimens. Twenty-nine patients had pretreatment blood TCR-seq, about 25 had at least one posttreatment blood collection, and about 25 had tumor TCR-seq. Blood samples were analyzed at 3 weeks after treatment start (second dose) and at 6 weeks after treatment start. Progression-free survival longer than 6 months counted as durable clinical benefit, and TCR features were additionally tested against both progression-free and overall survival. Eight to ten patients achieved durable clinical benefit and approximately 20 did not. In the same patients who had TCR sequencing, pretreatment tumors also underwent whole exome sequencing and RNA sequencing.

Interpreted using the paper, the time point label stands for: pretreatment peripheral blood. The cohort comprised fewer than 35 patients with locally advanced or metastatic urothelial carcinoma treated at Memorial Sloan Kettering on a trial protocol. Peripheral blood mononuclear cells were collected from each patient pretreatment and during treatment, giving between 1 and 8 total time points per patient. The Qiagen DNeasy Blood extraction kit was used to purify genomic DNA from total PBMCs and from tumor samples. Collected pretreatment and during treatment, PBMCs were isolated and stored as previously described. Synthetic TCR analog templates were spiked into each PCR to estimate absolute template abundance from read counts. The immunoSEQ assay used bias-controlled V and J gene primers to amplify TCRbeta CDR3 regions from genomic DNA. Sequencing of rearranged TCRbeta segments was performed at approximately 20X coverage. Concerning the study's data processing: Sequencing errors were corrected by clustering and CDR3s were annotated against IMGT to assign V, D and J genes. Out-of-frame and stop-codon sequences were excluded, and only productive TCRbeta rearrangements were used in downstream analyses. Clonality was computed as one minus Shannon entropy normalized by the log of the number of unique productive sequences. Fisher's exact test with Benjamini-Hochberg correction, using a cutoff of adjusted p below 0.01, was how clones that differed between time points or between blood and tumor were identified. Drawn from immuneACCESS, this table holds only the in-frame rearrangements with V and J called that TCRdb kept. Clones are partly lost; checked studies trace under half to an unresolved V gene and leave the rest unexplained. V, J and clone size were drawn from that table, and D and trimming were deduced from the DNA. Here the sample has around 82,000 clones; roughly 84% occur a single time. The ten largest clones take up around 1.9% of the sample.

The paper's findings and limits, for the study overall: Because the sample size was small (n ≈ 30) and many exploratory analyses were performed, the results are intended to be hypothesis-generating. Among patients with durable benefit, tumor-associated TCR clones showed greater expansion in peripheral blood 3 weeks after treatment started (n of about 20, p = 0.022). Improved progression-free and overall survival was found to be associated with pretreatment peripheral blood TCR clonality below the median.

The CDR3 has 13 amino acids, counting the end cysteine and phenylalanine. The DNA shown is the 39-base CDR3, in frame from base 1. CDR1 is given as WSHSY and CDR2 as SAAADI, both from the germline V gene. A distance of 10 bases separates the germline ends of V and J, which lose 2 bases and 6 bases respectively. This specimen was PBMCs, taken around atezolizumab (anti-PD-L1) treatment. The rearrangement joined TRBV10-2 to TRBJ1-1; perhaps TRBD1 is the D gene, with 6 bases matching. This TCR was sampled from a man aged 60-69 years with urothelial cancer. This receptor has the CDR3 CASSETGRPEAFF. The sequenced DNA is TGCGCCAGCAGTGAGACAGGGCGACCTGAAGCTTTCTTT.